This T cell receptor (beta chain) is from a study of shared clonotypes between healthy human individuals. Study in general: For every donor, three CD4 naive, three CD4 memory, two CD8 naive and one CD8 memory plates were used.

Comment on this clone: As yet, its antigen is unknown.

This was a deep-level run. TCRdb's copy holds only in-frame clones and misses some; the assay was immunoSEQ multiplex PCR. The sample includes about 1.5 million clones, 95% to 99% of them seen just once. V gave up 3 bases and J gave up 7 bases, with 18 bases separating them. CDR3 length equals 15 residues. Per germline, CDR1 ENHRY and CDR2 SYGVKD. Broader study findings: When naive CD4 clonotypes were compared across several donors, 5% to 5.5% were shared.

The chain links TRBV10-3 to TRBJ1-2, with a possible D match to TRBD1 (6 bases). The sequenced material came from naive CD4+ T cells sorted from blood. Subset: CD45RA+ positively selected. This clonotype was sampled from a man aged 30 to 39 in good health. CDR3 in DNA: TGTGCCATCAGTGACCCAAGGGGGACACGCGGTGGCTACACCTTC. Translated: CAISDPRGTRGGYTF.